A single sample is the source of the 5 T cell receptor beta chains below, sequenced in a study of blood T cell repertoires in COVID-19. The protocol was immunoSEQ multiplex PCR, while the TCRdb copy is restricted to in-frame clones and leaves out a portion. The data contain approximately 180,000 clones, roughly 87% of them singletons. The specimen was PBMCs or T cells enriched from blood (not recorded which). The receptors stem from a human donor with acute COVID-19. The donor label of this sample is uncertain.

The rearrangement joins TRBV11-2 to TRBJ1-3; D not resolved. The V gene's germline CDR1 is SGHAT and CDR2 FQNNGV. The length of the CDR3 is 13 residues. The germline V and J ends were trimmed by 6 bases and 4 bases, with 10 bases remaining between them. The CDR3 loop reads CASRLYSGNTIYF. CDR3 coding DNA: TGTGCCAGCAGGCTTTACTCGGGAAACACCATATATTTT.

V and J are TRBV19 and TRBJ1-2, with D tentatively TRBD1 (6 bases). The V end was cut by 4 bases, the J end by 6 bases, with 15 bases between. There are 14 residues in the CDR3. Germline CDR1 LNHDA, CDR2 SQIVND (reference sequence). Here the CDR3 reads CASSTLGGADGYTF. The CDR3 bases are TGTGCCAGTAGTACATTGGGGGGGGCGGATGGCTACACCTTC.

V usage is TRBV5-4 and J usage is TRBJ1-2; a possible D gene is TRBD1 (6 bases). This CDR3 has 15 residues. The V gene's germline CDR1 is SGHNT and CDR2 YYREEE (reference sequence). V lost 0 bases to trimming and J lost 5 bases, with 14 bases between them. The CDR3 here is CASSLVGQSKYGYTF. DNA of the CDR3: TGTGCCAGCAGCTTGGTCGGACAGTCAAAATATGGCTACACCTTC.

This chain connects TRBV30 to TRBJ2-1; TRBD2 matches at 9 bases. The CDR3 is 15 residues long. Germline loops: CDR1 GTSNPN, CDR2 SVGIG (reference sequence). V lost 2 bases and J lost 3; bases outside the gene matches: 5. CDR3 nucleotide sequence: TGTGCCTGGAGTCACGGCGGGGGGGACTACAATGAGCAGTTCTTC. Protein sequence: CAWSHGGGDYNEQFF.

V is TRBV27 and J is TRBJ2-7; unclear D gene. Between the trimmed V and J ends, which lost 2 bases and 0 bases, there was a span of 5 bases. The CDR3 contains 13 residues. Germline V lookup: CDR1 MNHEY, CDR2 SMNVEV (reference sequence). DNA of the CDR3: TGTGCCAGCAGTTTAACAGCCTCCTACGAGCAGTACTTC. It codes for CASSLTASYEQYF.